The rows below give T cell receptor beta chains drawn from one sample of a study of persistence of HIV-infected CD4 T cells. Profiling relied on immunoSEQ multiplex PCR, and the TCRdb table lists in-frame clones only, not all of them. Found here are some 41,000 clones, about 91% of them singletons; the top ten hold about 1.3%. Their specific antigens are unknown. Sequenced here: CD4+ T cells sorted from PBMCs after approximately 19-hour stimulation, sampled from a patient who received antiretroviral therapy. All receptors come from an adult man with HIV who was CMV-seropositive. The CDR3 runs from the conserved cysteine through the conserved F or W. A D gene is named only where the DNA matches it firmly. Some rows have no size entry. The others give once, few or many, or a class for an expanded clone.

>TRBV6-1|NA|TRBJ1-3|NA
CASSEDLGGNTIYF
TGTGCCAGCAGTGAAGATCTGGGCGGAAACACCATATATTTT
>TRBV10-3|TRBD1|TRBJ1-4|NA
CAISNRDRDEKLFF
TGTGCCATCAGCAACCGGGACAGGGACGAAAAACTGTTTTTT
>TRBV5-1|NA|TRBJ1-2|NA
CASSLGLAGEYGYTF
TGCGCCAGCAGCTTGGGGCTGGCAGGGGAGTATGGCTACACCTTC
>TRBV10-2|TRBD2|TRBJ2-5|NA
CASSGLAGGPGETQYF
TGCGCCAGCAGTGGGCTAGCGGGGGGGCCTGGGGAGACCCAGTACTTC
>TRBV5-5|TRBD1|TRBJ1-5|NA
CASSHRDRVGNQPQHF
TGTGCCAGCAGCCACCGGGACAGGGTAGGCAATCAGCCCCAGCATTTT
>TRBV15|NA|TRBJ1-3|NA
CATSRGGLGNTIYF
TGTGCCACCAGCAGAGGGGGGCTTGGAAACACCATATATTTT
>TRBV10-3|NA|TRBJ1-5|NA
CAISLGVNQPQHF
TGTGCCATCAGTCTTGGTGTCAATCAGCCCCAGCATTTT
>TRBV19|NA|TRBJ2-7|NA
CATSIGGQSYEQYF
TGTGCCACCTCGATAGGGGGGCAATCCTACGAGCAGTACTTC
>TRBV10-3|TRBD1|TRBJ1-2|once
CAITRTGEDYGYTF
TGTGCCATCACCCGGACAGGGGAAGACTATGGCTACACCTTC
>TRBV5-1|TRBD1|TRBJ1-3|NA
CASSSLGQGASGNTIYF
TGCGCCAGCAGCTCCTTAGGACAGGGGGCTTCTGGAAACACCATATATTTT
>TRBV6-1|NA|TRBJ1-2|NA
CASSEAGSLYNYGYTF
TGTGCCAGCAGTGAAGCCGGATCACTGTATAACTATGGCTACACCTTC
>TRBV7-8|NA|TRBJ1-2|NA
CVSSLYQGKTYGYTF
TGTGTCAGCAGCTTATATCAAGGGAAAACCTATGGCTACACCTTC
>TRBV11-2|TRBD1|TRBJ1-6|NA
CASSPRQGGNSPLHF
TGTGCCAGCAGCCCCCGACAGGGTGGGAATTCACCCCTCCACTTT
>TRBV28|NA|TRBJ1-5|NA
CASTLGGAGNQPQHF
TGTGCCAGCACTCTGGGGGGGGCGGGCAATCAGCCCCAGCATTTT
>TRBV5-6|TRBD1|TRBJ2-2|NA
CASSFGTGVSGELFF
TGTGCCAGCAGCTTTGGTACAGGGGTATCCGGGGAGCTGTTTTTT
>TRBV7-7|NA|TRBJ1-4|once
CASSITGWGTTNEKLFF
TGTGCCAGCAGCATAACAGGATGGGGAACAACTAATGAAAAACTGTTTTTT
>TRBV9|NA|TRBJ2-5|NA
CASSHSGVQETQYF
TGTGCCAGCAGCCACTCCGGAGTACAAGAGACCCAGTACTTC
>TRBV6-5|TRBD2|TRBJ2-7|NA
CASSSGSSGTSYEQYF
TGTGCCAGCAGTTCCGGGAGTAGCGGGACCTCCTACGAGCAGTACTTC
>TRBV7-8|NA|TRBJ1-5|NA
CASSLRGEQPQHF
TGTGCCAGCAGCTTAAGAGGGGAACAGCCCCAGCATTTT
>TRBV9|TRBD1|TRBJ2-5|NA
CASSARDRVLETQYF
TGTGCCAGCAGCGCCCGGGACAGGGTATTAGAGACCCAGTACTTC
>TRBV10-2|NA|TRBJ1-2|NA
CASSDDYGYTF
TGCGCCAGCAGTGATGACTATGGCTACACCTTC
>TRBV30|NA|TRBJ2-7|NA
CAWSPFSTSYEQYF
TGTGCCTGGAGTCCTTTTAGCACCTCCTACGAGCAGTACTTC
>TRBV10-3|NA|TRBJ1-2|NA
CAISESDYGYTF
TGTGCCATCAGTGAGTCTGACTATGGCTACACCTTC
>TRBV10-3|NA|TRBJ1-1|NA
CAISAQLNTEAFF
TGTGCCATCAGTGCGCAGCTGAACACTGAAGCTTTCTTT
>TRBV7-2|NA|TRBJ2-7|NA
CASSNNTVGHEQYF
TGTGCCAGCAGCAATAATACCGTCGGGCACGAGCAGTACTTC
>TRBV4-2|TRBD2|TRBJ2-2|few
CASSQASGLNTGELFF
TGTGCCAGCAGCCAAGCTAGCGGCTTGAACACCGGGGAGCTGTTTTTT
>TRBV10-3|NA|TRBJ2-3|NA
CAISESGGTDTQYF
TGTGCCATCAGTGAGAGCGGCGGCACAGATACGCAGTATTTT
>TRBV24-1|TRBD1|TRBJ2-5|NA
CATSDGQGEGQETQYF
TGTGCCACCAGTGATGGACAGGGGGAGGGCCAAGAGACCCAGTACTTC
>TRBV18|NA|TRBJ2-1|NA
CASSPQDYNEQFF
TGTGCCAGCTCACCACAGGACTACAATGAGCAGTTCTTC
>TRBV29-1|NA|TRBJ2-3|NA
CSVDVDDHTQYF
TGCAGCGTTGATGTGGACGATCATACGCAGTATTTT
>TRBV24-1|NA|TRBJ2-2|few
CATSNRIGTGELFF
TGTGCCACCAGTAACCGGATTGGCACCGGGGAGCTGTTTTTT
>TRBV30|NA|TRBJ1-6|once
CAWRPPGTVNSPLHF
TGTGCCTGGAGACCCCCGGGGACCGTTAACTCACCCCTCCACTTT
>TRBV5-1|NA|TRBJ2-7|NA
CASSLQDPGLSYEQYF
TGCGCCAGCAGCTTGCAGGACCCCGGGTTGTCCTACGAGCAGTACTTC
>TRBV6-5|TRBD1|TRBJ1-1|NA
CASSYERGQMNTEAFF
TGTGCCAGCAGTTACGAGAGGGGACAGATGAACACTGAAGCTTTCTTT
>TRBV6-5|NA|TRBJ2-7|NA
CASRQGTPPYEQYF
TGTGCCAGCAGACAGGGGACTCCCCCCTACGAGCAGTACTTC
>TRBV18|NA|TRBJ1-2|NA
CASTATSEGYTF
TGTGCCAGCACCGCCACCAGTGAAGGCTACACCTTC
>TRBV7-2|TRBD1|TRBJ1-4|NA
CASSLPGQGNEKLFF
TGTGCCAGCAGCTTACCGGGACAGGGTAATGAAAAACTGTTTTTT
>TRBV27|TRBD1|TRBJ1-5|NA
CASSSTGVVGNQPQHF
TGTGCCAGCAGTTCGACAGGGGTTGTGGGCAATCAGCCCCAGCATTTT
>TRBV6-6|NA|TRBJ1-1|NA
CASITGGGRPEAFF
TGTGCCAGCATTACGGGGGGCGGTAGACCTGAAGCTTTCTTT
>TRBV19|NA|TRBJ2-3|NA
CASSIGQGTDTQYF
TGTGCCAGTAGTATCGGGCAGGGCACAGATACGCAGTATTTT
>TRBV28|NA|TRBJ1-3|NA
CASSLASGNTIYF
TGTGCCAGCAGTTTAGCCTCTGGAAACACCATATATTTT